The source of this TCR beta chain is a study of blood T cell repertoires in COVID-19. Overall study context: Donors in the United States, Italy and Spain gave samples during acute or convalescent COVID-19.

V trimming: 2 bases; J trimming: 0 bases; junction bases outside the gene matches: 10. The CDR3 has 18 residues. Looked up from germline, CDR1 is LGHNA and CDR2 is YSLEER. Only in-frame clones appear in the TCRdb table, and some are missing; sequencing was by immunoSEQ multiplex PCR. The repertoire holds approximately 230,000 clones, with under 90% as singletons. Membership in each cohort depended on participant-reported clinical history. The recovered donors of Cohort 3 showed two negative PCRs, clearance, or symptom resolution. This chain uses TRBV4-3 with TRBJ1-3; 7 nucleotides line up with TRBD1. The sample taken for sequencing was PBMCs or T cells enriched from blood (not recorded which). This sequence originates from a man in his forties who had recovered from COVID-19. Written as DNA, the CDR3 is TGCGCCAGCAGCCAAAACCGACAGGGCCGATACTCTGGAAACACCATATATTTT. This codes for CASSQNRQGRYSGNTIYF.